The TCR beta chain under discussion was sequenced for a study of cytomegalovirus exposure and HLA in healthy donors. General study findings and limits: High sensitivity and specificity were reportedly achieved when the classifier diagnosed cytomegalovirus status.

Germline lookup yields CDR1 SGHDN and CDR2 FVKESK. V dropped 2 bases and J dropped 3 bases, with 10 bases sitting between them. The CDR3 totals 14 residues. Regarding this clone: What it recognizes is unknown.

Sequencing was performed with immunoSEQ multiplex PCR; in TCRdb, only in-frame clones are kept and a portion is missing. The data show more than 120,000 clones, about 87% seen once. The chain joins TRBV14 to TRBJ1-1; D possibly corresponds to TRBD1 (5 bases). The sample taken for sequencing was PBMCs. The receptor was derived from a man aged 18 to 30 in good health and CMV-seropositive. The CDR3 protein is CASSQQDTDTEAFF. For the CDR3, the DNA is TGTGCCAGCAGCCAACAGGACACCGACACTGAAGCTTTCTTT.